The 17 T cell receptor beta chains reported below all come from one sample, sequenced in a study of spatial heterogeneity in lung cancer. TCRdb re-called the 5' RACE reads through MiXCR, storing one row per CDR3 protein. The table lists 11,000 to 15,000 distinct CDR3 sequences, approximately 4.5% of them singletons. Their antigen targets remain unknown. Time point meaning: sample taken at primary tumor resection. Findings and caveats of the study: Counts of expanded intratumoral alpha and beta TCRs tracked tumor mutation counts.

The sample consisted of lung tumor tissue, taken at surgery. These receptors all come from a female donor with early-stage non-small cell lung cancer.

This clonotype appeared many times. The library was designed around alpha chains, so this beta chain is a stray read whose abundance carries little weight. The CDR3 sequence is CSASQKRQGLAYGYTF. The CDR3 coding sequence is TGCAGTGCTTCCCAAAAACGACAGGGCCTTGCCTATGGCTACACCTTC. The chain has TRBV20-1 and TRBJ1-2, with 7 nucleotides matching TRBD1. The V gene's germline CDR1 is DFQATT and CDR2 SNEGSKA (reference sequence). CDR3 length: 16 residues. After removal of 5 bases from V and 4 bases from J, the junction contained 16 bases not matched to a gene.

By share of the sample, this clonotype is medium-sized (0.01 to 0.1%). Relative to the germline gene, one junction end is altered; a read error may explain this. This beta chain turned up in a library designed for alpha chains; as an off-target read, its abundance says little. The J gene is TRBJ2-7, the V gene TRBV6-5, with D possibly called TRBD1 or TRBD2 (7 bases each). The CDR3 spans 12 residues. The germline V gene encodes CDR1 MNHEY and CDR2 SVGAGI. CDR3 sequence (DNA): TGTGCCAGCACTTCAGCGGGACAGAGCCTAACCTTC. Its translation is CASTSAGQSLTF.

This clonotype was recorded many times. This beta chain slipped into a library made for alpha chains as a stray read, so its size is not meaningful. The J gene is TRBJ2-2, the V gene TRBV7-6, with TRBD2 matching 7 bases. Germline-derived CDR1 and CDR2 are SGHVS and FNYEAQ. J was trimmed by 3 bases and V by 10 bases; bases with no gene match: 11. CDR3 length: 15 amino acids. Here the CDR3 reads CATRGVFADTGELFF. CDR3 sequence (DNA): TGTGCCACCCGGGGGGTCTTCGCGGACACCGGGGAGCTGTTTTTT.

This clonotype occurred many times. Found in a library prepared for alpha chains, this beta chain is an off-target read, and its abundance has little meaning. The rearrangement uses TRBV7-2 and TRBJ2-1; D remains ambiguous. This CDR3 has 11 residues. The germline V and J ends were trimmed by 8 bases and 6 bases, with 8 bases remaining between them. CDR1 SGHTA and CDR2 FQGNSA come from the germline V gene. The CDR3 loop is CASDFINEQFF. CDR3 sequence (DNA): TGTGCCAGCGATTTCATCAATGAGCAGTTCTTC.

This clonotype is deemed medium-sized (0.01 to 0.1%). This beta chain appears as a stray read in a library generated for alpha chains; its size is not informative. The chain employs TRBV7-9 and TRBJ2-7; 7 bases map to TRBD1. Unmatched junction bases numbered 9, after V lost 4 bases and J lost 0 bases. The CDR3 consists of 16 residues. The V gene's germline CDR1 is SEHNR and CDR2 FQNEAQ (reference sequence). The DNA for the CDR3 is TGTGCCAGCAGCTCATCCCCACAGGGGATCTCCTACGAGCAGTACTTC. It translates to CASSSSPQGISYEQYF.

This clonotype was detected ten times or more. This beta chain is an unintended read in a library built for alpha chains; its size means little. This chain uses TRBV19 with TRBJ1-2; TRBD1 aligns across 7 bases. Germline V CDR1 and CDR2: LNHDA, SQIVND (reference sequence). CDR3 length: 13 residues. V shed 4 bases and J 4 bases; nucleotides not matched to a gene: 3. This CDR3 reads CASSKGQSYGYTF. In DNA, the CDR3 is TGTGCCAGTAGTAAGGGACAGAGCTATGGCTACACCTTC.

For this clonotype: As an off-target read in a library built for alpha chains, this beta chain has a frequency of little significance. The rearrangement uses TRBV12-3 or TRBV12-4 and TRBJ2-1, with 9 bases lining up with TRBD2. V lost 3 bases, J lost 4 bases, and 1 base stayed unmatched. The CDR3 covers 14 residues. CDR3 protein: CASSLTSGYNEQFF. CDR3 nucleotide sequence: TGTGCCAGCAGTTTGACTAGCGGATACAATGAGCAGTTCTTC.

This clonotype was counted ten times or more. This beta chain came through as a stray read in a library set up for alpha chains, and its size says little. The V call is TRBV3-1, the J call TRBJ2-7; TRBD1 matches at 11 bases. The V gene end was trimmed by 4 bases and the J gene end by 6 bases; junction bases not matched to a gene: 8. Looked up from germline, CDR1 is LGHDT and CDR2 is YNNKEL (reference sequence). This CDR3 comprises 15 residues. The CDR3: CASSRKGQGVGEQYF. CDR3 bases: TGTGCCAGCAGCCGAAAGGGACAGGGGGTAGGCGAGCAGTACTTC.

Many counts were recorded for this clonotype. Since the library was made to target alpha chains, this beta chain is a stray read and its abundance is not meaningful. The chain carries TRBV6-2 or TRBV6-3 and TRBJ2-6, with D unclear. The CDR3 spans 17 residues. Germline-derived CDR1 and CDR2 are MNHEY and SVGEGT. Trimming shortened V by 8 bases and J by 2 bases, and 19 bases separated the two germline ends. The DNA of the CDR3 is TGTGCCAGCGTCCGGAGATCCCAACCCGCTGGGGCCAACGTCCTGACTTTC. Translating gives CASVRRSQPAGANVLTF.

This clonotype was counted between two and nine times. Because the library targeted alpha chains, this beta chain is an off-target read whose size means little. V and J are TRBV28 and TRBJ2-3; D perhaps matches TRBD1 (6 bases). V was pared by 5 bases and J by 7 bases, with 10 bases between. CDR3 length equals 12 residues. In germline, CDR1 is MDHEN, CDR2 SYDVKM. This CDR3 reads CASSEGGYTQYF. The CDR3 DNA reads as TGTGCCAGCAGTGAAGGGGGATATACGCAGTATTTT.

This clonotype was picked up many times. This beta chain is an off-target read within a library intended for alpha chains, so its frequency means little. The chain uses TRBV7-6 and TRBJ1-2, with D possibly TRBD1 on 6 matching bases. Germline lookup yields CDR1 SGHVS and CDR2 FNYEAQ. Deletions cut 5 bases from V and 4 bases from J, with 11 bases between. This CDR3 contains 13 residues. The CDR3 reads CASSRGPRYGYTF. The CDR3, as DNA: TGTGCCAGCAGCCGGGGGCCCCGCTATGGCTACACCTTC.

This clonotype was picked up a small number of times. Being off target in a library aimed at alpha chains, this beta chain has a size of little meaning. This rearrangement joins TRBV4-2 to TRBJ1-2; 8 positions agree with TRBD1. Trimming removed 0 bases from V and 4 bases from J; junction bases left unmatched: 4. This CDR3 has 15 residues. Germline V gene sequence: CDR1 LGHNA, CDR2 YNFKEQ. The CDR3 sequence: CASSQDTGGGYGYTF. CDR3 nucleotides: TGTGCCAGCAGCCAAGACACAGGGGGAGGCTATGGCTACACCTTC.

Ten or more counts support this clonotype. For a library built for alpha chains, this beta chain is a stray read; little rests on its size. The CDR3 DNA reads as TGCGCCAGCAGCCCCCTCCGTGGGGACCCGGGGGAGACCCAGTACTTC. Translating it yields CASSPLRGDPGETQYF. V usage is TRBV4-1 and J usage is TRBJ2-5; D tentatively fits TRBD1 or TRBD2 (5 bases each). V was cut by 4 bases and J by 5 bases, with 20 bases left in between. The CDR3 spans 16 residues. CDR1 is MGHRA and CDR2 is YSYEKL in the germline V gene.

This clonotype was counted at least ten times. Because the library targeted alpha chains, this beta chain is an off-target read whose size means little. The chain links TRBV20-1 to TRBJ2-2; the match to TRBD2 covers 10 bases. The germline V gene has CDR1 DFQATT and CDR2 SNEGSKA (reference sequence). This CDR3 is built from 14 residues. The trim removed 5 bases at V and 5 bases at J, leaving 5 bases unmatched. The CDR3 coding sequence is TGCAGTGCTTCTAGCGGGGGTAGTACCGGGGAGCTGTTTTTT. It translates to CSASSGGSTGELFF.

This clonotype was picked up many times. The library was designed around alpha chains, so this beta chain is a stray read whose abundance carries little weight. V usage is TRBV5-1 and J usage is TRBJ2-5; 8 bases match TRBD2. The CDR3 runs to 14 residues. V shed 5 bases and J 2 bases; nucleotides not matched to a gene: 5. Germline V gene sequence: CDR1 SGHRS, CDR2 YFSETQ. For the CDR3, the DNA is TGCGCCAGCAGGGAGGGACTAGTACAAGAGACCCAGTACTTC. As protein: CASREGLVQETQYF.

By share of the sample, this clonotype is medium-sized (0.01 to 0.1%). Within a library made for alpha chains, this beta chain is off target, and its count is uninformative. This chain connects TRBV6-2 or TRBV6-3 to TRBJ1-1; 8 bases are shared with TRBD1. The CDR3 covers 17 residues. The V and J ends lost 4 bases and 1 base, in that order; junction bases with no gene match: 11. The germline V gene encodes CDR1 MNHEY and CDR2 SVGEGT. CDR3 sequence reads: CASSSGTGGVPNTEAFF. DNA for the CDR3: TGTGCCAGCAGTTCCGGGACAGGAGGGGTCCCGAACACTGAAGCTTTCTTT.

This clonotype was seen at least ten times. This beta chain is an off-target read within a library intended for alpha chains, so its frequency means little. The V gene is TRBV10-1, the J gene TRBJ2-2, with D unresolved. With 5 bases removed from V and 4 bases from J, the gap between germline ends came to 11 bases. CDR3 length: 14 residues. The germline V gene encodes CDR1 WNHNN and CDR2 SYGVQD (reference sequence). The CDR3 sequence: CASSSAGATGELFF. CDR3 bases: TGCGCCAGCAGTTCAGCCGGTGCCACCGGGGAGCTGTTTTTT.